These 10 T cell receptor beta chains originate from one sample sequenced in a study of cytomegalovirus exposure and HLA in healthy donors. PCR primers comprised 60 Vbeta and 13 Jbeta primers. Clones were sequenced by immunoSEQ multiplex PCR, and TCRdb holds only the in-frame ones, with some missing. In total, the table holds around 88,000 clones. The sequenced sample was PBMCs. These TCRs come from a girl under 18 in good health and CMV-seropositive.

The chain recombines TRBV5-1 with TRBJ1-6; perhaps TRBD1 as D (5 bases). Germline CDR1 reads SGHRS; CDR2 reads YFSETQ. The CDR3 is 15 residues long. V was clipped by 6 bases and J by 1 base, with 11 bases between them. The CDR3 protein is CASNTGGSYNSPLHF. DNA of the CDR3: TGCGCCAGCAATACCGGGGGTTCCTATAATTCACCCCTCCACTTT.

The chain couples TRBV6-4 to TRBJ2-2; TRBD1 aligns across 9 bases. Trimming removed 5 bases from V and 6 bases from J; junction bases left unmatched: 7. CDR3 length: 15 residues. Germline assignment: CDR1 MRHNA and CDR2 SNTAGT. CDR3 sequence: CASSSGQGRSGELFF. In DNA form, the CDR3 reads TGTGCCAGCAGTTCCGGACAGGGGAGATCCGGGGAGCTGTTTTTT.

The chain joins TRBV7-2 to TRBJ2-7; D might be TRBD2 (7 bases). The CDR3 sequence is 13 residues long. V was cut by 1 base and J by 7 bases, with 11 bases left in between. Germline assignment: CDR1 SGHTA and CDR2 FQGNSA. CDR3 in DNA: TGTGCCAGCAGCTTAGTCGGGGGGCCGGAGCAGTACTTC. Translation gives CASSLVGGPEQYF. The full variable domain, completed using reference TRBV7-2 and TRBJ2-7, is GAGVSQSPSNKVTEKGKDVELRCDPISGHTALYWYRQSLGQGLEFLIYFQGNSAPDKSGLPSDRFSAERTGGSVSTLTIQRTQQEDSAVYLCASSLVGGPEQYFGPGTRLTVT.

The genes are TRBV28 and TRBJ2-3; 11 bases are shared with TRBD2. This CDR3 contains 14 residues. Germline V CDR1 and CDR2: MDHEN, SYDVKM. The trim removed 9 bases at V and 5 bases at J, leaving 7 bases unmatched. The CDR3 is CASCSGGGEDTQYF. Here the CDR3 DNA reads TGTGCCAGTTGTAGCGGGGGGGGAGAAGATACGCAGTATTTT.

V is TRBV27 and J is TRBJ1-1; the D is unclear. Per germline, CDR1 MNHEY and CDR2 SMNVEV (reference sequence). The CDR3 covers 13 residues. Trimming took off 6 bases at V and 8 bases at J, with 16 bases between the two ends. CDR3 coding DNA: TGTGCCAGCAGATATAGGGAGGGATTGGAAGCTTTCTTT. The encoded protein is CASRYREGLEAFF.

The V call is TRBV5-1, the J call TRBJ2-1; 9 bases fit TRBD1. The V gene end was trimmed by 5 bases and the J gene end by 5 bases; junction bases not matched to a gene: 8. Germline loops: CDR1 SGHRS, CDR2 YFSETQ. The CDR3 spans 15 residues. This CDR3 is CASRGGTGPDNEQFF. In nucleotides, the CDR3 is TGCGCCAGCAGGGGCGGGACAGGGCCGGACAATGAGCAGTTCTTC.

The V gene is TRBV9, the J gene TRBJ2-7; a possible D gene is TRBD1 (5 bases). V gave up 3 bases and J gave up 0 bases, with 10 bases separating them. Germline CDR1 SGDLS, CDR2 YYNGEE. The CDR3 has 14 amino acids. The CDR3 loop is CASSGGRASYEQYF. CDR3 DNA: TGTGCCAGCAGCGGGGGCAGGGCCTCCTACGAGCAGTACTTC.

The chain uses TRBV4-3 and TRBJ2-7; 7 bases line up with TRBD2. The V gene end was trimmed by 1 base and the J gene end by 2 bases; junction bases not matched to a gene: 5. The CDR3 loop spans 15 amino acids. Germline V CDR1 and CDR2: LGHNA, YSLEER. The CDR3 sequence is CASSQGGTTTYEQYF. CDR3 nucleotide sequence: TGCGCCAGCAGCCAAGGGGGGACTACTACCTACGAGCAGTACTTC.

The rearrangement joins TRBV29-1 to TRBJ2-7; D is ambiguous. This CDR3 is 12 amino acids long. Per germline, CDR1 SQVTM and CDR2 ANQGSEA. CDR3 in amino acids: CIASDSAYEQYV. The CDR3 nucleotides read TGCATCGCTTCAGACTCAGCCTACGAGCAGTACGTC.

Worth noting for this clone: An end of the junction does not agree with germline; a read error may underlie this. V and J are TRBV29-1 and TRBJ2-1; possible D gene TRBD2, 5 bases. Germline lookup yields CDR1 SQVTM and CDR2 ANQGSEA. CDR3 length equals 13 residues. The CDR3 spells CSVGGLSDNEQFF. As DNA, the CDR3 is TGCAGCGTTGGTGGACTCTCCGACAATGAGCAGTTCTTC.